This TCR beta chain comes out of a study of breast tumors, draining lymph nodes, adjacent tissues. Samples came from axillary lymph nodes draining the breast cancer. Looked up from germline, CDR1 is SGHDT and CDR2 is YYEEEE. This CDR3 has 15 amino acids. Losses at the gene ends were 6 bases for V and 5 bases for J; bases not matched to a gene: 10. TCRdb used MiXCR to reprocess the multiplex PCR reads, holding one entry per CDR3 protein. The sample includes fewer than 250,000 distinct CDR3 sequences, 32% of them seen just once. This clonotype was recorded at least ten times. Its matching antigen is unknown. Study-wide results and limits: Tumor T cell lymph node origin was a supported hypothesis, not proven.

The V gene is TRBV5-6, the J gene TRBJ2-1, with 8 bases fitting TRBD1. Sequencing was performed on axillary lymph node tissue. The receptor was isolated from a female donor with breast cancer. Some clones in this sample may be carry-over from other donors' samples. The CDR3 DNA reads as TGTGCCAGCATGGGGTGGACAGGGACCGACAATGAGCAGTTCTTC. The encoded protein is CASMGWTGTDNEQFF. Drawing the rest from reference TRBV5-6 and TRBJ2-1, the complete variable domain is DAGVTQSPTHLIKTRGQQVTLRCSPKSGHDTVSWYQQALGQGPQFIFQYYEEEERQRGNFPDRFSGHQFPNYSSELNVNALLLGDSALYLCASMGWTGTDNEQFFGPGTRLTVL.